The 6 T cell receptor beta chains reported below all come from one sample, sequenced in a study of molecular identifiers for immune sequencing clone quantification. A single record per CDR3 protein comes from TCRdb applying MiXCR to the PCR reads. Here the sample spans about 70,000 distinct CDR3 sequences, about a sixth being singletons. The source material was naive CD8+ T cells from blood, with Jurkat cell RNA spiked in. Subset denoted: FACS-sorted CD8+CD4-CCR7+CD45RA+ naive T cells. The receptor source for this set is a human donor in good health. Some libraries in this study had Jurkat cell RNA spiked in.

This clonotype was counted many times. The genes are TRBV20-1 and TRBJ2-2; 11 positions agree with TRBD2. Germline V gene data show CDR1 as DFQATT and CDR2 as SNEGSKA (reference sequence). Trimming cost V 2 bases and J 7 bases; bases outside gene matches: 12. This CDR3 has 17 residues. The CDR3 DNA is TGCAGTGCTAGACCTCAGACTAGCGGGGCTCTCAGCGGGGAGCTGTTTTTT. It specifies CSARPQTSGALSGELFF.

This clonotype was observed many times. V is TRBV19 and J is TRBJ2-7, with 11 nucleotides matching TRBD2. Trimming at V came to 6 bases and at J to 2 bases, leaving 9 bases not matched to a gene. CDR1 is LNHDA, CDR2 SQIVND, per germline (reference sequence). The CDR3 is 16 residues long. The DNA for the CDR3 is TGTGCCAGTAGGGGACTAGCGGCTCAAAACCCCTACGAGCAGTACTTC. Protein: CASRGLAAQNPYEQYF.

This clonotype qualifies as medium-sized. This rearrangement joins TRBV10-3 to TRBJ2-3; D is unclear. Germline V gene data show CDR1 as ENHRY and CDR2 as SYGVKD. The germline V and J ends were trimmed by 4 bases and 0 bases, with 14 bases remaining between them. The CDR3 contains 16 residues. The CDR3 coding sequence is TGTGCCATCAGTGCTCCGGGCGGACCTAGCACAGATACGCAGTATTTT. Translation: CAISAPGGPSTDTQYF.

In this sample, this clonotype turned up once. Sequence at one end of the junction differs from germline and may be a read error. The chain combines TRBV28 with TRBJ2-2, with TRBD2 matching 12 bases. The germline CDR1 and CDR2 sequences are MDHEN and SYDVKM. This CDR3 has 21 amino acids. The CDR3 sequence: CTSSLFLASGRAVANTGELFF. The CDR3 DNA reads TGTACCAGCAGTTTATTTTTGGCTAGCGGGAGGGCCGTAGCGAACACCGGGGAGCTGTTTTTT.

Remarks on this clonotype: A read error is possible here, since a much larger clone lies one base away. The J gene is TRBJ2-6, the V gene TRBV12-5; 11 bases are shared with TRBD1. This CDR3 is built from 17 residues. CDR1 is LGHNT and CDR2 is FRNRAP in the germline V gene. In nucleotides, the CDR3 is TGTGCTGGTGGTTGGGACAGGGGGATAGCTGGGGCCAACGTCCTGACTTTC. Residues: CAGGWDRGIAGANVLTF.

This clonotype was observed many times. The CDR3 sequence: CATSDPDSYNEQFF. Written as DNA, the CDR3 is TGTGCCACCAGTGACCCTGACTCCTACAATGAGCAGTTCTTC. J is TRBJ2-1 and V is TRBV24-1; D not certain. CDR3 length equals 14 residues. Germline V CDR1 and CDR2: KGHDR, SFDVKD. V dropped 4 bases and J dropped 0 bases, with 6 bases sitting between them.